This TCR beta chain was sequenced for a study of T cells in Graves' hyperthyroidism and ophthalmopathy. Hyperthyroidism patients were newly diagnosed, had disease duration under 2 months, and were aged 18 to 65 years. In making diagnoses, clinical symptoms, serum thyroxine and TRAb, thyroid ultrasound and orbital computed tomography were all used. This clonotype has more than one count but fewer than ten. What it binds is unknown. TCR beta CDR3 regions were amplified from RNA transcripts. HTBI primers were the set used in a first-round RT-PCR of the TCR CDR3. TCRdb processed the multiplex PCR reads anew with MiXCR; each CDR3 protein has one entry. The table includes about 360,000 distinct CDR3 sequences, roughly 14% detected once. The germline gives CDR1 SGHVS, CDR2 FQNEAQ. The CDR3 covers 14 residues. V dropped 2 bases and J dropped 3 bases, with 11 bases sitting between them. General observations from the study: Model predictions of ophthalmopathy came a median roughly 6.7 months before onset.

The gene calls are TRBV7-8 and TRBJ2-7; D is unresolved. The material sequenced was blood. The sequence was obtained from a woman aged 18-30 years with Graves' hyperthyroidism that later progressed to Graves' ophthalmopathy. The CDR3 DNA reads TGTGCCAGCAGCTTATACGTCGACCACTACGAGCAGTACTTC. Translating it yields CASSLYVDHYEQYF. The complete variable domain, with remaining parts taken from reference TRBV7-8 and TRBJ2-7, reads GAGVSQSPRYKVAKRGQDVALRCDPISGHVSLFWYQQALGQGPEFLTYFQNEAQLDKSGLPSDRFFAERPEGSVSTLKIQRTQQEDSAVYLCASSLYVDHYEQYFGPGTRLTVT.